The 30 T cell receptor beta chains below were found in one sample sequenced in a study of CD8 T cells in Susac syndrome. The RNA, roughly 0.45 to 1 ug, was put through reverse transcription using random hexamers. Each CDR3 protein is one row after TCRdb ran MiXCR on the immunoSEQ multiplex PCR reads. The data show around 190,000 distinct CDR3 sequences, 95% seen once. Source material: CD4+ T cells from PBMCs. These TCRs come from a human donor in good health.

The DNA of the CDR3 is TGCAGCGTTGAAGGGTACTATGGCTACACCTTC. It specifies CSVEGYYGYTF. The chain combines TRBV29-1 with TRBJ1-2; no reliable D call. Deletions cut 1 base from V and 3 bases from J, with 3 bases between. The CDR3 loop spans 11 amino acids. Germline CDR1 and CDR2: SQVTM and ANQGSEA.

This sequence joins TRBV15 and TRBJ2-1, with TRBD2 matching over 14 bases. In germline, CDR1 is LNHNV, CDR2 YYDKDF (reference sequence). V lost 0 bases and J lost 6; bases outside the gene matches: 4. The CDR3 consists of 17 residues. The CDR3 coding sequence is TGTGCCACCAGCAGAGATAGGGGACTAGCGGGAGCCAATGAGCAGTTCTTC. Translation gives CATSRDRGLAGANEQFF.

The chain uses TRBV7-9 and TRBJ2-1; D remains ambiguous. CDR3 length: 12 amino acids. Germline lookup yields CDR1 SEHNR and CDR2 FQNEAQ (reference sequence). V was shortened by 5 bases and J by 6 bases, with 8 bases between the two germline ends. This chain's CDR3 is CASSRVGNEQFF. The CDR3 nucleotides read TGTGCCAGCAGCAGGGTTGGCAATGAGCAGTTCTTC.

J is TRBJ2-7 and V is TRBV7-2; D uncertain. The CDR3 extends over 13 amino acids. Trimming took off 1 base at V and 4 bases at J, with 8 bases between the two ends. Germline V CDR1 and CDR2: SGHTA, FQGNSA. In DNA, the CDR3 is TGTGCCAGCAGCTTAGGATCGCAGTACGAGCAGTACGTC. This codes for CASSLGSQYEQYV.

The gene calls are TRBV29-1 and TRBJ1-1, with D perhaps matching TRBD1 (5 bases). Germline CDR1 and CDR2: SQVTM and ANQGSEA. This CDR3 spans 16 amino acids. V was cut by 2 bases and J by 3 bases, with 19 bases left in between. Here the CDR3 reads CSVENPRARWDTEAFF. The CDR3 DNA follows: TGCAGCGTTGAAAACCCCAGGGCACGTTGGGACACTGAAGCTTTCTTT.

As DNA, the CDR3 is TGCAGTGCTAAGGAGGGACAGCTGATCTATGGCTACACCTTC. Its translation: CSAKEGQLIYGYTF. V is TRBV20-1 and J is TRBJ1-2, with 7 bases aligning to TRBD1. The CDR3 covers 14 residues. CDR1 and CDR2 from the germline V gene are DFQATT and SNEGSKA (reference sequence). After removal of 4 bases from V and 4 bases from J, the junction contained 9 bases not matched to a gene.

CDR3 loop: CASSRERTSGAQFF. The CDR3 DNA reads as TGCGCCAGCAGCCGAGAAAGGACCTCCGGGGCGCAGTTCTTC. The rearrangement links TRBV4-3 to TRBJ2-1; D possibly matches TRBD1 or TRBD2 (5 bases each). The CDR3 runs 14 residues. The ends were cut back, 4 bases at V and 12 bases at J, with 19 bases in the middle. Germline values: CDR1 LGHNA, CDR2 YSLEER.

The chain recombines TRBV2 with TRBJ2-3, with D unresolved. Germline CDR1 and CDR2: SNHLY and FYNNEI. CDR3 size: 15 residues. The V and J ends lost 1 base and 4 bases respectively, with 12 bases between them. CDR3: CASSEEVYRSDTQYF. The CDR3 coding sequence is TGTGCCAGCAGTGAAGAGGTCTACCGGTCAGATACGCAGTATTTT.

The J gene is TRBJ1-2, the V gene TRBV29-1, with 8 bases aligning to TRBD1. Germline lookup yields CDR1 SQVTM and CDR2 ANQGSEA. This CDR3 has 12 amino acids. J was trimmed by 9 bases and V by 6 bases; bases with no gene match: 9. The CDR3 bases are TGCAGCGTGCAGGGGGCGATGCGCCGCTACACCTTC. Protein sequence: CSVQGAMRRYTF.

The chain is built from TRBV29-1 and TRBJ2-7; D possibly corresponds to TRBD2 (7 bases). Germline-derived CDR1 and CDR2 are SQVTM and ANQGSEA. Trimming took off 6 bases at V and 7 bases at J, with 16 bases between the two ends. The CDR3 is 12 residues long. CDR3 DNA: TGCAGCGTGGCGGGGGCACGAAGGGAGCAGTACTTC. Translated: CSVAGARREQYF.

V and J are TRBV19 and TRBJ2-2; D is uncertain. V lost 3 bases to trimming and J lost 0 bases, with 11 bases between them. The germline gives CDR1 LNHDA, CDR2 SQIVND (reference sequence). This CDR3 is built from 16 residues. The CDR3 spells CASSIAVLANTGELFF. The CDR3 DNA reads as TGTGCCAGTAGTATTGCGGTTCTAGCGAACACCGGGGAGCTGTTTTTT.

J is TRBJ1-6 and V is TRBV27, with D possibly matching TRBD1 (6 bases). V gave up 7 bases and J gave up 6 bases, with 16 bases separating them. The CDR3 consists of 15 residues. The V gene's germline CDR1 is MNHEY and CDR2 SMNVEV (reference sequence). The CDR3: CASTSPGQSNSPLHF. CDR3 bases: TGTGCCAGCACCAGCCCTGGACAGTCTAATTCACCCCTCCACTTT.

This chain uses TRBV24-1 with TRBJ2-1; possible D gene TRBD1, 6 bases. Germline CDR1 KGHDR, CDR2 SFDVKD. V was cut by 5 bases and J by 6 bases, with 10 bases left in between. The CDR3 has 13 amino acids. DNA for the CDR3: TGTGCCACCAGTGGGTCCAGGGGCAATGAGCAGTTCTTC. Its translation is CATSGSRGNEQFF.

The J gene is TRBJ2-7, the V gene TRBV10-3; D is uncertain. Trimming pared 3 bases from V and 2 bases from J, leaving 14 bases between. Per germline, CDR1 ENHRY and CDR2 SYGVKD. The CDR3 spans 15 residues. Here the CDR3 reads CAISESGDAPYEQYF. For the CDR3, the DNA is TGTGCCATCAGTGAATCTGGAGACGCGCCCTACGAGCAGTACTTC.

J is TRBJ2-7 and V is TRBV5-1, with 7 bases identical to TRBD1. V was clipped by 2 bases and J by 1 base; unmatched bases: 6. The CDR3 has 15 amino acids. CDR1 and CDR2 from the germline V gene are SGHRS and YFSETQ. As DNA, the CDR3 is TGCGCCAGCAGCTTACAGGGGCCCCCTTCCTACGAGCAGTACTTC. It yields the protein CASSLQGPPSYEQYF.

The V gene is TRBV10-3, the J gene TRBJ2-3, with D possibly TRBD2 on 5 matching bases. The length of the CDR3 is 12 residues. The V gene lost 3 bases and the J gene lost 9 bases, with 10 bases spanning the gap. Germline V gene data show CDR1 as ENHRY and CDR2 as SYGVKD. CDR3 region: CAISDSPGTQYF. CDR3 nucleotide sequence: TGTGCCATCAGTGATTCTCCGGGGACGCAGTATTTT.

The rearrangement links TRBV9 to TRBJ2-1; 8 bases map to TRBD2. The ends lost 4 bases at V and 7 bases at J; junction bases unmatched: 13. The CDR3 is 16 residues long. The germline V gene encodes CDR1 SGDLS and CDR2 YYNGEE. The CDR3 sequence: CASSPNTGGPRNEQFF. As DNA, the CDR3 is TGTGCCAGCAGCCCCAACACGGGAGGGCCAAGGAATGAGCAGTTCTTC.

The V call is TRBV20-1, the J call TRBJ2-1; D unclear. This CDR3 region has 16 residues. Germline CDR1 and CDR2: DFQATT and SNEGSKA (reference sequence). V lost 1 base, J lost 5 bases, and 18 bases lay in between. The CDR3 coding sequence is TGCAGTGCTAGAGCGTTCCGGACCGCGGCCCACAATGAGCAGTTCTTC. It specifies CSARAFRTAAHNEQFF.

The chain combines TRBV3-1 with TRBJ2-1; D not certain. CDR1 is LGHDT, CDR2 YNNKEL, per germline (reference sequence). There are 15 residues in the CDR3. With 0 bases removed from V and 4 bases from J, the gap between germline ends came to 10 bases. The CDR3 region is CASSQDSGRYNEQFF. In nucleotides, the CDR3 is TGTGCCAGCAGCCAAGACTCCGGTAGATACAATGAGCAGTTCTTC.

The chain employs TRBV20-1 and TRBJ1-1; D is ambiguous. The V and J ends lost 0 bases and 6 bases respectively, with 17 bases between them. The germline V gene has CDR1 DFQATT and CDR2 SNEGSKA (reference sequence). This CDR3 is built from 15 residues. This CDR3 reads CSARDQRGYDAEAFF. Here the CDR3 DNA reads TGCAGTGCTAGAGATCAGCGAGGGTACGACGCTGAAGCTTTCTTT.

This clonotype was seen only once. The chain combines TRBV23-1 with TRBJ2-1, with D hard to call. TRBV23-1 is noted as an ORF with a role that remains uncertain. The ends were cut back, 4 bases at V and 15 bases at J, with 16 bases in the middle. The CDR3 contains 12 residues. The CDR3 sequence is CASSPGPRHRFF. The CDR3 DNA follows: TGCGCCAGCAGTCCCGGACCCAGGCATCGGTTCTTC.

The chain employs TRBV5-1 and TRBJ2-2; D is perhaps TRBD1 (6 bases). Trimming pared 2 bases from V and 6 bases from J, leaving 11 bases between. The V gene's germline CDR1 is SGHRS and CDR2 YFSETQ. The CDR3 consists of 14 residues. The CDR3 DNA is TGCGCCAGCAGCTTTCAGGGGACCCCCGGGGAGCTGTTTTTT. It yields the protein CASSFQGTPGELFF.

V is TRBV24-1 and J is TRBJ2-5; 11 bases match TRBD2. V lost 3 bases, J lost 2 bases, and 4 bases stayed unmatched. Germline V lookup: CDR1 KGHDR, CDR2 SFDVKD. This CDR3 has 16 residues. CDR3 in amino acids: CATSDLTSGEQETQYF. The CDR3 DNA reads TGTGCCACCAGTGATCTGACTAGCGGGGAGCAAGAGACCCAGTACTTC.

The chain combines TRBV29-1 with TRBJ2-3; 14 nucleotides align to TRBD2. This CDR3 has 16 residues. Germline CDR1 SQVTM, CDR2 ANQGSEA. After removal of 6 bases from V and 5 bases from J, the junction contained 10 bases not matched to a gene. The CDR3 sequence: CSVGLAGVAVGDTQYF. DNA for the CDR3: TGCAGCGTGGGACTAGCGGGAGTCGCGGTTGGAGATACGCAGTATTTT.

The chain has TRBV2 and TRBJ1-2, with 7 bases that match TRBD1. The CDR3 is made up of 15 amino acids. The ends lost 6 bases at V and 8 bases at J; junction bases unmatched: 15. Looked up from germline, CDR1 is SNHLY and CDR2 is FYNNEI. CDR3 sequence reads: CASSLVRAGGVGYTF. The DNA for the CDR3 is TGTGCCAGCAGCCTGGTGAGGGCAGGGGGGGTCGGCTACACCTTC.

The V and J genes are TRBV5-1 and TRBJ2-3; 9 bases are a match to TRBD2. The CDR3 is made up of 16 amino acids. CDR1 is SGHRS, CDR2 YFSETQ, per germline. The junction had 6 bases not matched to a gene; V was cut back by 4 bases and J by 0 bases. The CDR3 sequence is CASSAGTSKSTDTQYF. In nucleotides, the CDR3 is TGCGCCAGCAGCGCTGGGACTAGCAAAAGCACAGATACGCAGTATTTT.

The chain couples TRBV3-1 to TRBJ1-2; D might be TRBD1 (5 bases). Trimming removed 3 bases at V and 6 bases at J, with 14 bases between. This CDR3 is built from 14 residues. Germline V gene lookup returns CDR1 LGHDT and CDR2 YNNKEL (reference sequence). The CDR3 coding sequence is TGTGCCAGCAGCCACCTCGACAGTCCGGATGGCTACACCTTC. It specifies CASSHLDSPDGYTF. Using reference TRBV3-1 and TRBJ1-2 for the parts outside the CDR3, the full variable domain is DTAVSQTPKYLVTQMGNDKSIKCEQNLGHDTMYWYKQDSKKFLKIMFSYNNKELIINETVPNRFSPKSPDKAHLNLHINSLELGDSAVYFCASSHLDSPDGYTFGSGTRLTVV.

The chain couples TRBV9 to TRBJ2-3; D is uncertain. From germline, CDR1 is SGDLS and CDR2 YYNGEE. The CDR3 contains 14 residues. V dropped 1 base and J dropped 4 bases, with 10 bases sitting between them. CDR3: CASSVSVRADTQYF. CDR3 in DNA: TGTGCCAGCAGCGTATCCGTTAGAGCAGATACGCAGTATTTT. Full variable domain (remainder filled in from reference TRBV9 and TRBJ2-3): DSGVTQTPKHLITATGQRVTLRCSPRSGDLSVYWYQQSLDQGLQFLIQYYNGEERAKGNILERFSAQQFPDLHSELNLSSLELGDSALYFCASSVSVRADTQYFGPGTRLTVL.

The chain couples TRBV5-6 to TRBJ2-5, with 8 bases matching TRBD2. CDR3 size: 11 residues. Germline V gives CDR1 SGHDT, CDR2 YYEEEE. With V trimmed by 3 bases and J by 10 bases, 2 bases remained unmatched. CDR3 DNA: TGTGCCAGCAGCTCACGGGGGGGCCAGTACTTC. As protein: CASSSRGGQYF.

The rearrangement links TRBV29-1 to TRBJ1-2, with D perhaps matching TRBD1 (5 bases). The CDR3 is 14 residues long. The germline V gene encodes CDR1 SQVTM and CDR2 ANQGSEA. The V end was cut by 3 bases, the J end by 5 bases, with 16 bases between. This CDR3 reads CSVEFAGGRYGYTF. The CDR3 nucleotides read TGCAGCGTTGAGTTCGCGGGGGGGAGGTATGGCTACACCTTC.